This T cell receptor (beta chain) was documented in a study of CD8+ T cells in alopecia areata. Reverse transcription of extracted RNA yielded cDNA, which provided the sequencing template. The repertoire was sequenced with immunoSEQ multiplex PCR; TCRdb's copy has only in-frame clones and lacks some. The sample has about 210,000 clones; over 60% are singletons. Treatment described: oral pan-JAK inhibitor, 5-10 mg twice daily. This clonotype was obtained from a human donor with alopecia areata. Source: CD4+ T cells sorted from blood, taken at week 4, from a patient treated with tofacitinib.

The CDR3 DNA reads as TGTGCCAGCAGCTTGGCCGGGGAAGGGCCCCAGCATTTT. Its protein is CASSLAGEGPQHF. V usage is TRBV5-6 and J usage is TRBJ1-5; D is uncertain. Germline V gene data show CDR1 as SGHDT and CDR2 as YYEEEE. V lost 0 bases and J lost 9, with 10 bases in between. The CDR3 length is 13 residues. The entire variable domain, with the rest obtained from reference TRBV5-6 and TRBJ1-5, is as follows: DAGVTQSPTHLIKTRGQQVTLRCSPKSGHDTVSWYQQALGQGPQFIFQYYEEEERQRGNFPDRFSGHQFPNYSSELNVNALLLGDSALYLCASSLAGEGPQHFGDGTRLSIL.